Below, 18 T cell receptor beta chains from the same sample are listed, as sequenced in a study of CD8 T cells in Susac syndrome. When the RNA was reverse transcribed, random hexamers were used with an input of roughly 0.45 to 1 ug. One entry per CDR3 protein, called by TCRdb with MiXCR from the immunoSEQ multiplex PCR reads. The sample shows 170,000 or so distinct CDR3 sequences, 85% to 95% of them seen only once. What was sequenced was CD4+ T cells from PBMCs. These receptors were obtained from a human donor with Susac syndrome.

The chain has TRBV6-6 and TRBJ2-1, with D tentatively TRBD1 (6 bases). Trimming shortened V by 4 bases and J by 1 base, and 11 bases separated the two germline ends. This CDR3 spans 15 amino acids. Germline V gene lookup returns CDR1 MNHNY and CDR2 SVGAGI (reference sequence). The CDR3 nucleotides read TGTGCCAGCAGTTTTACAGGGAGTTCCTACAATGAGCAGTTCTTC. Protein sequence: CASSFTGSSYNEQFF.

The J gene is TRBJ1-4, the V gene TRBV6-5; D uncertain. Deletions cut 2 bases from V and 0 bases from J, with 7 bases between. CDR3 length equals 15 residues. Germline V gene sequence: CDR1 MNHEY, CDR2 SVGAGI. CDR3 loop: CASSYPGATNEKLFF. In DNA, the CDR3 is TGTGCCAGCAGTTACCCGGGAGCAACTAATGAAAAACTGTTTTTT.

The chain has TRBV6-1 and TRBJ2-1; 8 bases agree with TRBD1. CDR1 MNHNS and CDR2 SASEGT come from the germline V gene. The CDR3 runs to 16 residues. The ends lost 7 bases at V and 7 bases at J; junction bases unmatched: 15. CDR3 in amino acids: CASTLVPGQGVNEQFF. CDR3 in DNA: TGTGCCAGCACCCTCGTCCCAGGACAGGGTGTGAATGAGCAGTTCTTC.

V and J are TRBV20-1 and TRBJ2-7, with D uncertain. CDR3 length equals 17 residues. Germline V gene sequence: CDR1 DFQATT, CDR2 SNEGSKA (reference sequence). Trimming shortened V by 0 bases and J by 7 bases, and 25 bases separated the two germline ends. DNA for the CDR3: TGCAGTGCTAGAGATCTCGAAGAGACGAATAGTCTGGGGGAGCAGTACTTC. This codes for CSARDLEETNSLGEQYF.

This chain links TRBV10-3 with TRBJ2-5, with a possible D match to TRBD2 (5 bases). Per germline, CDR1 ENHRY and CDR2 SYGVKD. V was cut by 8 bases and J by 4 bases, with 17 bases left in between. The CDR3 covers 14 residues. The CDR3 region has the DNA TGTGCCATCTCCCTCGGCGTCGGGGTAGAGACCCAGTACTTC. It is translated as CAISLGVGVETQYF.

The chain carries TRBV2 and TRBJ1-4; D is ambiguous. This CDR3 is built from 12 residues. V lost 3 bases and J lost 3, with 2 bases in between. Per the germline V gene, CDR1 is SNHLY and CDR2 is FYNNEI. In DNA form, the CDR3 reads TGTGCCAGCAGTGATCCTAATGAAAAACTGTTTTTT. Protein sequence: CASSDPNEKLFF.

This chain uses TRBV3-1 with TRBJ1-6; tentative D call: TRBD1 (6 bases). The V gene's germline CDR1 is LGHDT and CDR2 YNNKEL (reference sequence). V was shortened by 2 bases and J by 8 bases, with 16 bases between the two germline ends. The CDR3 has 16 amino acids. CDR3 protein: CASSQSDGTRYSPLHF. The CDR3 DNA reads TGTGCCAGCAGCCAAAGCGATGGGACACGATATTCACCCCTCCACTTT.

This chain uses TRBV4-1 with TRBJ2-1; 15 nucleotides align to TRBD2. Looked up from germline, CDR1 is MGHRA and CDR2 is YSYEKL. Trimming cost V 0 bases and J 7 bases; bases outside gene matches: 4. The CDR3 loop spans 17 amino acids. CDR3 nucleotide sequence: TGCGCCAGCAGCCAAGATTGGGGACTAGCGGGGGGTAATGAGCAGTTCTTC. Amino acid sequence: CASSQDWGLAGGNEQFF.

The gene calls are TRBV12-3 or TRBV12-4 and TRBJ2-7; 7 bases are shared with TRBD1. The CDR3 is 12 amino acids. V lost 5 bases to trimming and J lost 12 bases; unmatched junction nucleotides: 10. This CDR3 is CASSLNRGVMYF. Written as DNA, the CDR3 is TGTGCCAGCAGTCTTAACAGGGGTGTAATGTACTTC.

J is TRBJ2-1 and V is TRBV5-4, with 9 nucleotides matching TRBD2. V lost 9 bases to trimming and J lost 7 bases; unmatched junction nucleotides: 11. Germline V gene data show CDR1 as SGHNT and CDR2 as YYREEE (reference sequence). This CDR3 has 14 amino acids. The CDR3 region has the DNA TGTGCCACCCAAACCAGCGGGGGGACGAATGAGCAGTTCTTC. Translated: CATQTSGGTNEQFF.

The chain carries TRBV5-4 and TRBJ1-1; D is undetermined. CDR1 and CDR2 from the germline V gene are SGHNT and YYREEE (reference sequence). CDR3 length: 13 amino acids. Trimming stripped 4 bases from V and 7 bases from J, with 14 bases between. The CDR3 nucleotides are TGTGCCAGCAGCCTCGAACGGATTGGTGAAGCTTTCTTT. Its translation: CASSLERIGEAFF.

The chain links TRBV20-1 to TRBJ2-3; TRBD2 aligns across 7 bases. The CDR3 is 13 amino acids. Germline lookup yields CDR1 DFQATT and CDR2 SNEGSKA (reference sequence). This CDR3 reads CKSGRGTEDTQYF. The CDR3, as DNA: TGCAAATCCGGGCGGGGGACGGAGGATACGCAGTATTTT.

This clonotype came up a few times. This CDR3 is CSVSGGLETQYF. CDR3 DNA sequence: TGCAGCGTTTCCGGGGGGTTAGAGACCCAGTACTTC. This chain links TRBV29-1 with TRBJ2-5, with 7 bases matching TRBD2. Germline V gene lookup returns CDR1 SQVTM and CDR2 ANQGSEA. Unmatched junction bases numbered 4, after V lost 5 bases and J lost 4 bases. This CDR3 has 12 amino acids.

This clonotype was counted only a few times. V and J are TRBV7-2 and TRBJ2-5; D call uncertain. CDR1 is SGHTA, CDR2 FQGNSA, per germline. The CDR3 is made up of 12 amino acids. The V end lost 5 bases, the J end lost 4 bases, and 8 bases lay between the germline ends. CDR3 in amino acids: CASSRNRETQYF. The CDR3 region has the DNA TGTGCCAGCAGCCGGAACCGAGAGACCCAGTACTTC.

The chain links TRBV20-1 to TRBJ2-7; D possibly uses TRBD1 or TRBD2 (5 bases each). Trimming cost V 3 bases and J 6 bases, with 21 bases left between them. Germline loops: CDR1 DFQATT, CDR2 SNEGSKA (reference sequence). The CDR3 has 15 amino acids. The CDR3 is CSARRGTERPPEQYF. The CDR3 DNA follows: TGCAGTGCTAGGAGGGGAACAGAGCGTCCCCCCGAGCAGTACTTC.

This chain joins TRBV18 and TRBJ1-5; 7 bases are shared with TRBD1. Germline lookup yields CDR1 KGHSH and CDR2 LQKENI. Trimming took 0 bases from V and 5 from J; bases not matched to a gene: 4. This CDR3 region has 15 residues. CDR3 bases: TGTGCCAGCTCACCACCTGGAGGGGGCGATCAGCCCCAGCATTTT. Protein: CASSPPGGGDQPQHF. The whole variable domain, filled in from reference TRBV18 and TRBJ1-5, reads NAGVMQNPRHLVRRRGQEARLRCSPMKGHSHVYWYRQLPEEGLKFMVYLQKENIIDESGMPKERFSAEFPKEGPSILRIQQVVRGDSAAYFCASSPPGGGDQPQHFGDGTRLSIL.

This clonotype was detected only a few times. This sequence joins TRBV29-1 and TRBJ1-4; TRBD1 aligns across 9 bases. Germline CDR1 is SQVTM and CDR2 is ANQGSEA. The junction had 2 bases not matched to a gene; V was cut back by 5 bases and J by 7 bases. The CDR3 is made up of 12 amino acids. The CDR3 reads CSVKDRGEKLFF. CDR3 bases: TGCAGCGTTAAGGACAGGGGTGAAAAACTGTTTTTT. The full variable domain, rest sourced from reference TRBV29-1 and TRBJ1-4, is SAVISQKPSRDICQRGTSLTIQCQVDSQVTMMFWYRQQPGQSLTLIATANQGSEATYESGFVIDKFPISRPNLTFSTLTVSNMSPEDSSIYLCSVKDRGEKLFFGSGTQLSVL.

This chain connects TRBV4-3 to TRBJ2-5; 8 nucleotides match TRBD2. V was pared by 0 bases and J by 5 bases, with 14 bases of the junction left unmatched. The CDR3 length is 18 residues. CDR1 is LGHNA and CDR2 is YSLEER in the germline V gene. The CDR3 reads CASSQDPVAGRPWETQYF. For the CDR3, the DNA is TGCGCCAGCAGCCAAGATCCAGTAGCGGGGCGTCCCTGGGAGACCCAGTACTTC.